One sample yielded the 9 T cell receptor beta chains listed below, sequenced in a study of cytomegalovirus exposure and HLA in healthy donors. The PCR contained 60 Vbeta and 13 Jbeta primers. Assay used: immunoSEQ multiplex PCR; TCRdb lists only in-frame clones, some missing. The repertoire holds some 75,000 clones, more than 60% seen once, with under 7% in the top ten. The sequenced material came from PBMCs. All receptors come from a man younger than 35 in good health and CMV-seropositive.

This chain uses TRBV7-9 with TRBJ2-7; TRBD1 aligns across 8 bases. After removal of 4 bases from V and 6 bases from J, the junction contained 11 bases not matched to a gene. Germline V gives CDR1 SEHNR, CDR2 FQNEAQ (reference sequence). This CDR3 is built from 15 residues. The CDR3 loop reads CASSSPDRVSLEQYF. The CDR3 nucleotides read TGTGCCAGCAGCTCCCCGGACAGGGTTAGCCTCGAGCAGTACTTC.

Only a few counts were recorded for this clone. This rearrangement joins TRBV7-8 to TRBJ2-1, with D perhaps matching TRBD2 (5 bases). The germline V and J ends were trimmed by 2 bases and 8 bases, with 13 bases remaining between them. This CDR3 spans 14 amino acids. The germline V gene has CDR1 SGHVS and CDR2 FQNEAQ. The CDR3 sequence is CASSLKRSGDEQFF. The CDR3 region has the DNA TGTGCCAGCAGCTTAAAGCGGAGCGGAGATGAGCAGTTCTTC.

The chain couples TRBV15 to TRBJ1-5, with TRBD1 as a possible D gene (5 bases). The CDR3 runs to 13 residues. V gave up 5 bases and J gave up 7 bases, with 12 bases separating them. Germline CDR1 and CDR2: LNHNV and YYDKDF (reference sequence). In DNA, the CDR3 is TGTGCCACCAGCCAGGACAAGAGGCAGCCCCAGCATTTT. Amino acids: CATSQDKRQPQHF.

As DNA, the CDR3 is TGTGCCAGCAGCCATAGCGGCTTCGCGAACACCGGGGAGCTGTTTTTT. Translated, it gives CASSHSGFANTGELFF. The chain carries TRBV11-1 and TRBJ2-2, with D perhaps TRBD2 (6 bases). CDR3 size: 16 residues. Germline CDR1 SGHAT, CDR2 FQDESV (reference sequence). V gave up 5 bases and J gave up 0 bases, with 13 bases separating them. Filled out from reference TRBV11-1 and TRBJ2-2, the complete variable domain reads EAEVAQSPRYKITEKSQAVAFWCDPISGHATLYWYRQILGQGPELLVQFQDESVVDDSQLPKDRFSAERLKGVDSTLKIQPAELGDSAMYLCASSHSGFANTGELFFGEGSRLTVL.

The chain uses TRBV27 and TRBJ2-1; TRBD2 matches 11 bases. This CDR3 contains 13 residues. J was trimmed by 9 bases and V by 7 bases; bases with no gene match: 5. The germline gives CDR1 MNHEY, CDR2 SMNVEV (reference sequence). The CDR3 sequence is CASTTSGRTEQFF. CDR3 nucleotides: TGTGCCAGCACAACTAGCGGGAGAACTGAGCAGTTCTTC.

J is TRBJ2-1 and V is TRBV25-1; 8 positions agree with TRBD2. This CDR3 is built from 16 residues. Losses at the gene ends were 2 bases for V and 5 bases for J; bases not matched to a gene: 8. Germline V gene lookup returns CDR1 MGHDK and CDR2 SYGVNS. The CDR3 loop reads CASSEGGLGKDNEQFF. CDR3 DNA sequence: TGTGCCAGCAGTGAAGGGGGACTAGGGAAAGACAATGAGCAGTTCTTC.

The sample holds a few counts of this clone. This chain uses TRBV10-3 with TRBJ1-4; D possibly corresponds to TRBD1 (6 bases). V lost 0 bases, J lost 4 bases, and 15 bases lay in between. Germline CDR1 is ENHRY and CDR2 is SYGVKD. CDR3 length equals 17 residues. The DNA for the CDR3 is TGTGCCATCAGTGAGTCTCCTGCAGGGGCCCTTAATGAAAAACTGTTTTTT. Encoded protein: CAISESPAGALNEKLFF.

J is TRBJ1-5 and V is TRBV20-1; D call uncertain. The germline V and J ends were trimmed by 2 bases and 7 bases, with 6 bases remaining between them. Germline assignment: CDR1 DFQATT and CDR2 SNEGSKA (reference sequence). The CDR3 has 11 residues. DNA of the CDR3: TGCAGTGCTAGAAGAACACAGCCCCAGCATTTT. Its translation: CSARRTQPQHF.

Of note for this clone: An end of the junction differs from the germline gene, which may be a read error. V gene TRBV7-7 combines with J gene TRBJ2-5, with D perhaps matching TRBD2 (5 bases). The length of the CDR3 is 15 residues. Germline V CDR1 and CDR2: SSHAT, FNYEAQ (reference sequence). CDR3 residues: CASSFRGLGQETQYF. The CDR3 region has the DNA TGTGCTAGCAGCTTTCGGGGTTTAGGTCAAGAGACCCAGTACTTC.